The rows below give T cell receptor beta chains drawn from one sample of a study of cytomegalovirus exposure and HLA in healthy donors. Clones were sequenced by immunoSEQ multiplex PCR, and TCRdb holds only the in-frame ones, with some missing. The table lists about 150,000 clones, 70% to 90% of them singletons, with about 2.4% in the top ten. Sequenced: PBMCs. The receptors come from a woman between 18 and 29 years old in good health and CMV-seronegative. The CDR3 runs from the conserved cysteine through the conserved F or W. Each record gives: clone size, V gene, J gene, D gene, CDR3 protein, CDR3 DNA. The D gene is left open where the match is weak. Rows may omit the clone size; those that give it use once, few, many or a size class.

abundance: -
v_gene: TRBV27
j_gene: TRBJ2-7
d_gene: -
CDR3aa: CASSFGVFYEQYF
CDR3nt: TGTGCCAGCAGTTTCGGGGTTTTCTACGAGCAGTACTTC

abundance: -
v_gene: TRBV11-2
j_gene: TRBJ1-2
d_gene: TRBD1
CDR3aa: CASSLDRGYGYTF
CDR3nt: TGTGCCAGCAGCCTAGACAGGGGCTATGGCTACACCTTC

abundance: -
v_gene: TRBV28
j_gene: TRBJ2-7
d_gene: -
CDR3aa: CASSPPPNSYEQYF
CDR3nt: TGTGCCAGCAGCCCCCCCCCTAATTCCTACGAGCAGTACTTC

abundance: -
v_gene: TRBV5-1
j_gene: TRBJ2-1
d_gene: -
CDR3aa: CASSLADVGWGAYNEQFF
CDR3nt: TGCGCCAGCAGCTTGGCCGACGTAGGGTGGGGCGCCTACAATGAGCAGTTCTTC

abundance: -
v_gene: TRBV27
j_gene: TRBJ2-7
d_gene: TRBD2
CDR3aa: CASSTRTSGGGYEQYF
CDR3nt: TGTGCCAGCAGTACCCGGACTAGCGGAGGGGGCTACGAGCAGTACTTC

abundance: -
v_gene: TRBV27
j_gene: TRBJ2-7
d_gene: -
CDR3aa: CASSWRASYEQYF
CDR3nt: TGTGCCAGCAGTTGGCGGGCCTCCTACGAGCAGTACTTC

abundance: -
v_gene: TRBV11-2
j_gene: TRBJ2-7
d_gene: -
CDR3aa: CASSLDGWAGRLTYEQYF
CDR3nt: TGTGCCAGCAGCTTAGATGGGTGGGCGGGGAGATTAACCTACGAGCAGTACTTC

abundance: -
v_gene: TRBV14
j_gene: TRBJ2-7
d_gene: -
CDR3aa: CASSQDWSLYEQYF
CDR3nt: TGTGCCAGCAGCCAAGATTGGAGTCTCTACGAGCAGTACTTC

abundance: -
v_gene: TRBV28
j_gene: TRBJ1-2
d_gene: TRBD1
CDR3aa: CASSLVGTAYYGYTF
CDR3nt: TGTGCCAGCAGCTTGGTCGGGACAGCGTACTATGGCTACACCTTC

abundance: -
v_gene: TRBV27
j_gene: TRBJ2-2
d_gene: TRBD1
CDR3aa: CASSLKGASVVTGELFF
CDR3nt: TGTGCCAGCAGTTTGAAGGGGGCCTCAGTTGTCACCGGGGAGCTGTTTTTT

abundance: few
v_gene: TRBV10-1
j_gene: TRBJ2-7
d_gene: -
CDR3aa: CASRGQAQGGVYEQYF
CDR3nt: TGCGCCAGCAGGGGACAGGCTCAGGGGGGGGTCTACGAGCAGTACTTC

abundance: -
v_gene: TRBV6-1
j_gene: TRBJ2-2
d_gene: TRBD2
CDR3aa: CASRSSGRSTGELFF
CDR3nt: TGTGCCAGCAGGAGCAGCGGGAGGAGCACCGGGGAGCTGTTTTTT

abundance: -
v_gene: TRBV2
j_gene: TRBJ1-2
d_gene: -
CDR3aa: CASSEAPAGGYTF
CDR3nt: TGTGCCAGCAGTGAGGCTCCTGCGGGCGGCTACACCTTC

abundance: -
v_gene: TRBV6-5
j_gene: TRBJ2-3
d_gene: -
CDR3aa: CASSYGDSPTDTQYF
CDR3nt: TGTGCCAGCAGTTACGGTGACAGCCCCACAGATACGCAGTATTTT

abundance: few
v_gene: TRBV14
j_gene: TRBJ2-7
d_gene: TRBD1
CDR3aa: CASSQDATGVHEQYF
CDR3nt: TGTGCCAGCAGCCAAGATGCGACAGGGGTTCACGAGCAGTACTTC

abundance: -
v_gene: TRBV10-3
j_gene: TRBJ1-1
d_gene: -
CDR3aa: CALRRGGDTEAFF
CDR3nt: TGTGCCCTAAGGAGGGGGGGGGACACTGAAGCTTTCTTT

abundance: -
v_gene: TRBV10-3
j_gene: TRBJ1-2
d_gene: -
CDR3aa: CAISESTLWHDYGYTF
CDR3nt: TGTGCCATCAGTGAGTCGACTCTTTGGCACGACTATGGCTACACCTTC

abundance: -
v_gene: TRBV11-3
j_gene: TRBJ2-1
d_gene: TRBD2
CDR3aa: CASSFLAGGYNEQFF
CDR3nt: TGTGCCAGCAGCTTCCTAGCGGGGGGATACAATGAGCAGTTCTTC

abundance: once
v_gene: TRBV28
j_gene: TRBJ1-2
d_gene: TRBD1
CDR3aa: CASSPEGWQGANGYTF
CDR3nt: TGTGCCAGCAGTCCCGAAGGGTGGCAGGGGGCGAATGGCTACACCTTC

abundance: -
v_gene: TRBV10-3
j_gene: TRBJ2-5
d_gene: TRBD1
CDR3aa: CAISDDRGWETQYF
CDR3nt: TGTGCCATCAGTGACGACAGGGGTTGGGAGACCCAGTACTTC

abundance: -
v_gene: TRBV6-1
j_gene: TRBJ2-5
d_gene: TRBD1
CDR3aa: CASSEGQGAETQYF
CDR3nt: TGTGCCAGCAGTGAAGGTCAGGGGGCGGAGACCCAGTACTTC

abundance: few
v_gene: TRBV15
j_gene: TRBJ1-4
d_gene: -
CDR3aa: CATSRVSAELFF
CDR3nt: TGTGCCACCAGCAGAGTGTCTGCGGAACTGTTTTTT

abundance: -
v_gene: TRBV7-9
j_gene: TRBJ2-6
d_gene: TRBD1
CDR3aa: CASRGQDSQSGANVLTF
CDR3nt: TGTGCCAGCAGGGGACAGGACTCTCAGTCTGGGGCCAACGTCCTGACTTTC

abundance: -
v_gene: TRBV4-1
j_gene: TRBJ1-2
d_gene: -
CDR3aa: CASSQNHWGAANYGYTF
CDR3nt: TGCGCCAGCAGCCAAAACCATTGGGGCGCAGCTAACTATGGCTACACCTTC

abundance: -
v_gene: TRBV6-1
j_gene: TRBJ2-7
d_gene: TRBD2
CDR3aa: CASTRLAGGTYEQYF
CDR3nt: TGTGCCAGCACCCGACTAGCGGGAGGTACCTACGAGCAGTACTTC

abundance: -
v_gene: TRBV6-6
j_gene: TRBJ1-5
d_gene: -
CDR3aa: CASSMTYLNQPQHF
CDR3nt: TGTGCCAGCAGCATGACATACCTAAATCAGCCCCAGCATTTT

abundance: few
v_gene: TRBV2
j_gene: TRBJ2-2
d_gene: TRBD2
CDR3aa: CASSEYSRGRAGELFF
CDR3nt: TGTGCCAGCAGTGAATATTCGCGGGGGAGGGCCGGGGAGCTGTTTTTT

abundance: -
v_gene: TRBV2
j_gene: TRBJ1-2
d_gene: -
CDR3aa: CASSDRVFTYGYTF
CDR3nt: TGTGCCAGCAGTGACAGGGTGTTTACCTATGGCTACACCTTC

abundance: -
v_gene: TRBV19
j_gene: TRBJ1-1
d_gene: -
CDR3aa: CASSMGAGEAFF
CDR3nt: TGTGCCAGTAGTATGGGGGCCGGTGAAGCTTTCTTT

abundance: -
v_gene: TRBV7-2
j_gene: TRBJ2-7
d_gene: TRBD1
CDR3aa: CASSTLRDRDSYEQYF
CDR3nt: TGTGCCAGCAGCACTCTTCGGGACAGAGACTCCTACGAGCAGTACTTC

abundance: once
v_gene: TRBV11-2
j_gene: TRBJ2-2
d_gene: TRBD1
CDR3aa: CASSPRQGNSGELFF
CDR3nt: TGTGCCAGCAGCCCTCGACAGGGTAACTCCGGGGAGCTGTTTTTT

abundance: -
v_gene: TRBV27
j_gene: TRBJ2-6
d_gene: -
CDR3aa: CASSLSGANVLTF
CDR3nt: TGTGCCAGCAGCCTCTCTGGGGCCAACGTCCTGACTTTC

abundance: -
v_gene: TRBV11-2
j_gene: TRBJ2-7
d_gene: TRBD2
CDR3aa: CASSVAGGLEQYF
CDR3nt: TGTGCCAGCAGTGTAGCGGGGGGGCTGGAGCAGTACTTC

abundance: -
v_gene: TRBV19
j_gene: TRBJ2-7
d_gene: -
CDR3aa: CASSREIRDYEQYF
CDR3nt: TGTGCCAGTAGTAGGGAAATACGGGACTACGAGCAGTACTTC

abundance: -
v_gene: TRBV6-1
j_gene: TRBJ1-4
d_gene: -
CDR3aa: CASHARGSNEKLFF
CDR3nt: TGTGCCAGCCACGCTCGGGGGAGTAATGAAAAACTGTTTTTT

abundance: -
v_gene: TRBV15
j_gene: TRBJ1-2
d_gene: TRBD1
CDR3aa: CATSRERTGFGYTF
CDR3nt: TGTGCCACCAGCAGAGAGCGGACAGGGTTTGGCTACACCTTC

abundance: -
v_gene: TRBV19
j_gene: TRBJ1-3
d_gene: TRBD1
CDR3aa: CASADRANSGNTIYF
CDR3nt: TGTGCCAGCGCCGACAGGGCGAACTCTGGAAACACCATATATTTT

abundance: -
v_gene: TRBV5-1
j_gene: TRBJ2-3
d_gene: -
CDR3aa: CASSLLAGTDTQYF
CDR3nt: TGCGCCAGCAGCTTGCTGGCGGGGACAGATACGCAGTATTTT

abundance: -
v_gene: TRBV2
j_gene: TRBJ2-7
d_gene: -
CDR3aa: CASIEAGEQYF
CDR3nt: TGTGCCAGCATTGAGGCAGGCGAGCAGTACTTC

abundance: few
v_gene: TRBV7-2
j_gene: TRBJ2-7
d_gene: -
CDR3aa: CASSLYIATSGTTYEQYF
CDR3nt: TGTGCCAGCAGCTTATATATCGCCACTTCCGGGACAACCTACGAGCAGTACTTC

abundance: -
v_gene: TRBV7-9
j_gene: TRBJ2-1
d_gene: TRBD2
CDR3aa: CASSRGAGDDNEQFF
CDR3nt: TGTGCCAGCAGCCGCGGTGCGGGAGATGACAATGAGCAGTTCTTC

abundance: -
v_gene: TRBV15
j_gene: TRBJ2-5
d_gene: TRBD1
CDR3aa: CATSREGQGPGTGTQYF
CDR3nt: TGTGCCACCAGCAGAGAGGGACAGGGTCCCGGGACGGGGACCCAGTACTTC

abundance: -
v_gene: TRBV19
j_gene: TRBJ2-2
d_gene: TRBD2
CDR3aa: CASRESGGAPGELFF
CDR3nt: TGTGCCAGTAGGGAAAGCGGGGGGGCTCCCGGGGAGCTGTTTTTT

abundance: -
v_gene: TRBV28
j_gene: TRBJ2-2
d_gene: TRBD2
CDR3aa: CASSILRTSGGEITGELFF
CDR3nt: TGTGCCAGCAGTATCCTACGGACTAGCGGGGGGGAGATCACCGGGGAGCTGTTTTTT

abundance: -
v_gene: TRBV7-2
j_gene: TRBJ2-3
d_gene: -
CDR3aa: CASSTGYTQYF
CDR3nt: TGTGCCAGCAGCACAGGGTATACGCAGTATTTT

abundance: -
v_gene: TRBV7-8
j_gene: TRBJ2-7
d_gene: TRBD2
CDR3aa: CASSGKKREGIPIFSYEQYF
CDR3nt: TGTGCCAGCAGCGGAAAAAAGCGGGAGGGGATCCCAATTTTCTCCTACGAGCAGTACTTC

abundance: -
v_gene: TRBV7-7
j_gene: TRBJ2-7
d_gene: TRBD2
CDR3aa: CASSPATSGISYEQYF
CDR3nt: TGTGCTAGCAGCCCGGCGACTAGCGGGATTTCCTACGAGCAGTACTTC

abundance: -
v_gene: TRBV10-3
j_gene: TRBJ1-1
d_gene: -
CDR3aa: CAINDYGGGGTEAFF
CDR3nt: TGTGCCATCAATGACTATGGGGGGGGAGGCACTGAAGCTTTCTTT

abundance: few
v_gene: TRBV7-8
j_gene: TRBJ1-5
d_gene: -
CDR3aa: CASSLGENQPQHF
CDR3nt: TGTGCCAGCAGCCTCGGGGAAAATCAGCCCCAGCATTTT

abundance: -
v_gene: TRBV5-3
j_gene: TRBJ2-7
d_gene: -
CDR3aa: CARSFQGFPYEQYF
CDR3nt: TGTGCCAGAAGCTTCCAGGGGTTCCCCTACGAGCAGTACTTC

abundance: -
v_gene: TRBV7-9
j_gene: TRBJ2-4
d_gene: -
CDR3aa: CASSPPGTWKNIQYF
CDR3nt: TGTGCCAGCAGCCCCCCCGGGACTTGGAAAAACATTCAGTACTTC

abundance: -
v_gene: TRBV28
j_gene: TRBJ1-3
d_gene: TRBD1
CDR3aa: CASSAGTGGLTRSGNTIYF
CDR3nt: TGTGCCAGCAGTGCCGGGACAGGGGGCCTAACCCGCTCTGGAAACACCATATATTTT

abundance: -
v_gene: TRBV7-6
j_gene: TRBJ1-1
d_gene: -
CDR3aa: CASSLRGNTEAFF
CDR3nt: TGTGCCAGCAGCTTACGGGGGAACACTGAAGCTTTCTTT

abundance: -
v_gene: TRBV5-1
j_gene: TRBJ1-1
d_gene: -
CDR3aa: CASSLKGDTEAFF
CDR3nt: TGCGCCAGCAGCTTGAAGGGAGACACTGAAGCTTTCTTT

abundance: few
v_gene: TRBV28
j_gene: TRBJ1-2
d_gene: -
CDR3aa: CASSLGSYGYTF
CDR3nt: TGTGCCAGCAGTTTGGGCAGTTATGGCTACACCTTC